The subject of this entry is one T cell receptor (beta chain). The germline gene is not matched at one end of the junction; a read error may be the cause. The table came from immunoSEQ multiplex PCR; TCRdb's copy has only in-frame clones and leaves some out. The data hold around 17,000 clones, with 95% to 96% observed a single time. This sample is part of a study of T cell changes during pregnancy in multiple sclerosis. The germline V gene encodes CDR1 SGHTA and CDR2 FQGTGA. The CDR3 consists of 14 residues. The material sequenced was peripheral blood, taken in the third trimester of pregnancy. The chain uses TRBV7-3 and TRBJ2-1; D is unclear. The source is a female donor with multiple sclerosis, enrolled in a pregnancy study. CDR3 nucleotides: TGTGCCAGCAGCATAACTGGTGGGCCCAATGAGCAGTTCTTC. It translates to CASSITGGPNEQFF.